Detailed here is one T cell receptor beta chain. Deep level was the assay's run setting. Sequencing was performed with immunoSEQ multiplex PCR; in TCRdb, only in-frame clones are kept and a portion is missing. The sample includes more than 1,200,000 clones, about 98.5% seen only once; the top ten take roughly 0.35%. The data stem from a study of shared clonotypes between healthy human individuals. Germline-derived CDR1 and CDR2 are SGHRS and YFSETQ. V trimming: 4 bases; J trimming: 4 bases; junction bases outside the gene matches: 5. This CDR3 has 16 residues. The V and J genes are TRBV5-1 and TRBJ2-1; 13 bases line up with TRBD2. Sequenced input: naive CD4+ T cells sorted from blood. The subset was: CD45RA+ positively selected. The source is a man younger than 40 in good health. The DNA of the CDR3 is TGCGCCAGCAGCAGAGGGACTAGCGGGGTATACAATGAGCAGTTCTTC. Residues: CASSRGTSGVYNEQFF.